This paragraph reports one TCR beta chain. In the original processing: Nucleated cell counts were estimated from reference gene primer amplification. Profiled with immunoSEQ multiplex PCR; TCRdb holds only in-frame clones, not every one. From that table come the V and J calls and clone size; the DNA was used to work out D and trimming. This repertoire shows tens of thousands of clones, roughly 87% found once; its top ten account for roughly 13%. These data belong to a study of blood T cell repertoires in COVID-19. On the study more broadly: Sites across the United States, Italy and Spain contributed samples from acute and convalescent COVID-19. Nucleic acid was either cDNA or gDNA, and it came from T cells, B-cell-depleted T cells, or PBMCs.

The source of this sequence is a man aged 60 to 75 with active COVID-19. The material sequenced was peripheral blood.

CDR3 residues: CASRSQGRNTEAFF. The CDR3 DNA reads TGTGCCAGCAGGTCCCAGGGCCGGAACACTGAAGCTTTCTTT. The rearrangement joins TRBV5-6 to TRBJ1-1; TRBD1 might be the D (5 bases). The CDR3 length is 14 residues. V lost 5 bases, J lost 1 base, and 12 bases lay in between. Germline V gives CDR1 SGHDT, CDR2 YYEEEE.